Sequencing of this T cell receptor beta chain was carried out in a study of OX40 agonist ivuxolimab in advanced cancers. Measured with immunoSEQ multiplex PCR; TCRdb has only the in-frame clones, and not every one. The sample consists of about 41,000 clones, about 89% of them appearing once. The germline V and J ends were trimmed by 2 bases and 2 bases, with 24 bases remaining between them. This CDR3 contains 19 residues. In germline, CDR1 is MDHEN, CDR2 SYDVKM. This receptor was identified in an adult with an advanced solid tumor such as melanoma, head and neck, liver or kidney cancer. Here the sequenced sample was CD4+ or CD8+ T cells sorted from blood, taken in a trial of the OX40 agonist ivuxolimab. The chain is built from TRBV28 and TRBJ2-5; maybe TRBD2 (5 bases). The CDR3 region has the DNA TGTGCCAGCAGTTTACCGTGGGCCAAGTTTGTCGGGAAACAAGAGACCCAGTACTTC. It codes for CASSLPWAKFVGKQETQYF.